This T cell receptor (beta chain) was sequenced in a study of OX40 agonist ivuxolimab in advanced cancers. Study background: People who had prior anti-PD-1, anti-PD-L1 or anti-CTLA-4 therapy could take part, and roughly 44% had some. Whole-study results and caveats: There were also nonresponders showing low normalized T-cell clonal expansion.

Profiling relied on immunoSEQ multiplex PCR, and the TCRdb table lists in-frame clones only, not all of them. The table includes about 96,000 clones, about four fifths detected once. On this clone itself: Its antigen is not known.

Trimming stripped 5 bases from V and 0 bases from J, with 14 bases between. This CDR3 has 16 amino acids. CDR1 and CDR2 from the germline V gene are LNHNV and YYDKDF (reference sequence). This sample comprised CD4+ or CD8+ T cells sorted from blood, obtained in a trial of the OX40 agonist ivuxolimab. The J gene is TRBJ1-3, the V gene TRBV15, with a possible D match to TRBD1 (5 bases). This clonotype was sampled from an adult with an advanced solid tumor such as melanoma, head and neck, liver or kidney cancer. DNA of the CDR3: TGTGCCACCAGCGAGGGACGACCAAGCTCTGGAAACACCATATATTTT. Residues: CATSEGRPSSGNTIYF.